The next 28 T cell receptor beta chains were all read from a single sample in a study of blood T cell repertoires in COVID-19. The repertoire was sequenced with immunoSEQ multiplex PCR; TCRdb's copy has only in-frame clones and lacks some. The sample carries about 76,000 clones, roughly 84% recorded once. Sequenced sample: peripheral blood. These receptors came from a man in his sixties with COVID-19, enrolled during active disease.

J is TRBJ2-7 and V is TRBV19; 12 bases map to TRBD2. Unmatched junction bases numbered 4, after V lost 4 bases and J lost 3 bases. Germline V CDR1 and CDR2: LNHDA, SQIVND (reference sequence). This CDR3 contains 15 residues. The CDR3 nucleotides read TGTGCCAGTAGTAGGACTAGCGGGAACCTCTACGAGCAGTACTTC. Its protein is CASSRTSGNLYEQYF.

CDR3 sequence: CATSDLTGWGSLGEKLFF. The CDR3 nucleotides read TGTGCCACCAGTGATTTGACAGGGTGGGGCTCCTTGGGTGAAAAACTGTTTTTT. The genes are TRBV24-1 and TRBJ1-4, with D tentatively TRBD1 (6 bases). This CDR3 has 18 residues. Germline CDR1 reads KGHDR; CDR2 reads SFDVKD. V dropped 0 bases and J dropped 7 bases, with 20 bases sitting between them.

The genes are TRBV9 and TRBJ2-1, with a possible D match to TRBD2 (6 bases). The length of the CDR3 is 15 residues. The germline V and J ends were trimmed by 2 bases and 0 bases, with 9 bases remaining between them. Germline values: CDR1 SGDLS, CDR2 YYNGEE. The CDR3 DNA is TGTGCCAGCAGCGTTGGGGGAGGCTCCTACAATGAGCAGTTCTTC. Its protein is CASSVGGGSYNEQFF.

This rearrangement joins TRBV7-7 to TRBJ2-3, with a tentative D call TRBD2 (5 bases). V was pared by 5 bases and J by 0 bases, with 12 bases between. This CDR3 has 15 amino acids. CDR1 and CDR2 from the germline V gene are SSHAT and FNYEAQ (reference sequence). Here the CDR3 reads CASSPSRDSTDTQYF. The CDR3 bases are TGTGCCAGCAGCCCGAGTCGGGATAGCACAGATACGCAGTATTTT.

The gene calls are TRBV5-1 and TRBJ2-7; 14 positions agree with TRBD2. V shed 4 bases, J shed 9 bases, and the junction held 6 bases outside the gene matches. The CDR3 loop spans 14 amino acids. CDR1 and CDR2 from the germline V gene are SGHRS and YFSETQ. The CDR3 coding sequence is TGCGCCAGCAGCCCCGGGACTAGCGGGAGTGTGCAGTACTTC. It specifies CASSPGTSGSVQYF.

This chain connects TRBV4-1 to TRBJ2-3; 11 positions match TRBD2. This CDR3 comprises 15 residues. Germline CDR1 is MGHRA and CDR2 is YSYEKL. Trimming at V came to 2 bases and at J to 5 bases, leaving 3 bases not matched to a gene. CDR3 bases: TGCGCCAGCAGCCAACTGGGACTAGCGGTAGATACGCAGTATTTT. Its protein is CASSQLGLAVDTQYF.

The chain is built from TRBV28 and TRBJ1-6, with D tentatively TRBD1 (5 bases). Germline values: CDR1 MDHEN, CDR2 SYDVKM. This CDR3 spans 14 amino acids. The V end was cut by 7 bases, the J end by 13 bases, with 20 bases between. Here the CDR3 reads CASKEQAPVDPLHF. The CDR3 nucleotides read TGTGCCAGCAAGGAACAGGCGCCGGTTGATCCCCTCCACTTT.

The chain is built from TRBV11-2 and TRBJ2-5; 8 nucleotides match TRBD2. The CDR3 runs 17 residues. The junction had 12 bases not matched to a gene; V was cut back by 2 bases and J by 4 bases. Germline V CDR1 and CDR2: SGHAT, FQNNGV. DNA of the CDR3: TGTGCCAGCAGCTTAATACTTTCTGTAGCGGGAAGAGAGACCCAGTACTTC. Its translation: CASSLILSVAGRETQYF. The full variable domain, in which reference TRBV11-2 and TRBJ2-5 provide the parts outside the CDR3, is EAGVAQSPRYKIIEKRQSVAFWCNPISGHATLYWYQQILGQGPKLLIQFQNNGVVDDSQLPKDRFSAERLKGVDSTLKIQPAKLEDSAVYLCASSLILSVAGRETQYFGPGTRLLVL.

The V gene is TRBV5-4, the J gene TRBJ2-2; D unclear. V dropped 3 bases and J dropped 1 base, with 4 bases sitting between them. Germline CDR1 is SGHNT and CDR2 is YYREEE (reference sequence). The CDR3 contains 13 residues. The CDR3 loop reads CASSSKNTGELFF. Here the CDR3 DNA reads TGTGCCAGCAGCTCTAAGAACACCGGGGAGCTGTTTTTT.

The CDR3 spells CASSLSWGDQPQHF. DNA for the CDR3: TGTGCCAGCAGTTTATCCTGGGGGGATCAGCCCCAGCATTTT. The J gene is TRBJ1-5, the V gene TRBV28; TRBD1 might be the D (5 bases). Germline V gives CDR1 MDHEN, CDR2 SYDVKM. V was trimmed by 1 base and J by 5 bases, leaving 9 bases between them. This CDR3 has 14 amino acids.

This chain connects TRBV6-5 to TRBJ2-7; D is possibly TRBD2 (6 bases). The CDR3 is made up of 14 amino acids. V lost 0 bases and J 6 bases, leaving 12 bases between the germline ends. Germline V gene data show CDR1 as MNHEY and CDR2 as SVGAGI. The CDR3 coding sequence is TGTGCCAGCAGTTACTCTAACCCGCGGGGCGAGCAGTACTTC. Protein: CASSYSNPRGEQYF.

A few counts support this clone. The chain recombines TRBV19 with TRBJ2-1; no definite D call. V lost 1 base and J lost 9, with 4 bases in between. Germline V gene lookup returns CDR1 LNHDA and CDR2 SQIVND (reference sequence). This CDR3 has 11 amino acids. CDR3 coding DNA: TGTGCCAGTAGTATAGGCGGTGAGCAGTTCTTC. Its protein is CASSIGGEQFF.

About this clone: Other DNA sequences in the same sample also yield this CDR3. The chain joins TRBV3-1 (or the pseudogene TRBV3-2) to TRBJ1-2; TRBD1 might be the D (5 bases). Germline CDR1 is LGHDT and CDR2 is YNNKEL (reference sequence). This CDR3 has 13 residues. Trimming removed 2 bases at V and 2 bases at J, with 6 bases between. DNA for the CDR3: TGTGCCAGCAGCCAAAACAGGAACTATGGCTACACCTTC. Amino acids: CASSQNRNYGYTF.

This clone was counted a few times. The rearrangement joins TRBV28 to TRBJ1-5; a possible D gene is TRBD1 (6 bases). V lost 6 bases, J lost 7 bases, and 13 bases lay in between. Germline loops: CDR1 MDHEN, CDR2 SYDVKM. The CDR3 has 13 residues. Here the CDR3 DNA reads TGTGCCAGCAGGAACAGGGAGTTGCAGCCCCAGCATTTT. Protein: CASRNRELQPQHF.

This CDR3 reads CASSISYNEQFF. CDR3 bases: TGTGCCAGCAGCATATCCTACAATGAGCAGTTCTTC. V is TRBV11-2 and J is TRBJ2-1; unclear D gene. Germline V gene sequence: CDR1 SGHAT, CDR2 FQNNGV. Trimming removed 5 bases at V and 1 base at J, with 3 bases between. The CDR3 runs 12 residues.

This chain joins TRBV19 and TRBJ2-5, with no clear D. With 5 bases removed from V and 3 bases from J, the gap between germline ends came to 10 bases. The CDR3 is 13 amino acids. CDR1 is LNHDA, CDR2 SQIVND, per germline (reference sequence). The CDR3 DNA reads as TGTGCCAGTAGTTTCGGCGCGGAAGAGACCCAGTACTTC. Amino acids: CASSFGAEETQYF.

The CDR3 protein is CASSSGQARNTEAFF. In nucleotides, the CDR3 is TGTGCCAGCAGCTCCGGACAGGCCCGGAACACTGAAGCTTTCTTT. The chain couples TRBV5-5 to TRBJ1-1, with 7 bases aligning to TRBD1. Germline CDR1 SGHKS, CDR2 YYEKEE (reference sequence). The CDR3 spans 15 residues. Losses at the gene ends were 3 bases for V and 1 base for J; bases not matched to a gene: 6.

The chain recombines TRBV5-5 with TRBJ1-4, with 8 bases aligning to TRBD1. Per germline, CDR1 SGHKS and CDR2 YYEKEE (reference sequence). Trimming at V came to 5 bases and at J to 6 bases, leaving 6 bases not matched to a gene. The CDR3 has 14 amino acids. CDR3 bases: TGTGCCAGCAGAAACAGGGGGGGCGATGAAAAACTGTTTTTT. Protein: CASRNRGGDEKLFF. Combining the CDR3 with reference TRBV5-5 and TRBJ1-4 gives the whole variable domain DAGVTQSPTHLIKTRGQQVTLRCSPISGHKSVSWYQQVLGQGPQFIFQYYEKEERGRGNFPDRFSARQFPNYSSELNVNALLLGDSALYLCASRNRGGDEKLFFGSGTQLSVL.

This clone was recorded a few times. The chain employs TRBV3-1 (or the pseudogene TRBV3-2) and TRBJ2-5; 7 nucleotides align to TRBD2. With V trimmed by 0 bases and J by 5 bases, 12 bases remained unmatched. Germline loops: CDR1 LGHDT, CDR2 YNNKEL (reference sequence). The CDR3 sequence is 17 residues long. The CDR3 DNA is TGTGCCAGCAGCCAAGAAAGGCCTAGCGGATCCCCGGAGACCCAGTACTTC. Its translation: CASSQERPSGSPETQYF.

The chain recombines TRBV7-2 with TRBJ1-1; no reliable D call. Looked up from germline, CDR1 is SGHTA and CDR2 is FQGNSA. Trimming took 5 bases from V and 7 from J, leaving 14 bases between them. This CDR3 is built from 13 residues. Here the CDR3 reads CASSRMSGNEAFF. The DNA for the CDR3 is TGTGCCAGCAGCCGGATGTCGGGGAATGAAGCTTTCTTT.

The count of this clone is one. V gene TRBV6-5 combines with J gene TRBJ1-1; 9 nucleotides match TRBD1. Trimming removed 4 bases from V and 0 bases from J; junction bases left unmatched: 6. The CDR3 extends over 16 amino acids. Germline loops: CDR1 MNHEY, CDR2 SVGAGI. CDR3 residues: CASSSRTGAMNTEAFF. The CDR3 nucleotides read TGTGCCAGCAGTTCCCGGACAGGGGCAATGAACACTGAAGCTTTCTTT.

The chain joins TRBV6-1 to TRBJ2-2; D may be TRBD2 (5 bases). V dropped 1 base and J dropped 6 bases, with 15 bases sitting between them. CDR3 length equals 16 residues. Germline-derived CDR1 and CDR2 are MNHNS and SASEGT. CDR3 residues: CASSEVRAPRAGELFF. In nucleotides, the CDR3 is TGTGCCAGCAGTGAAGTAAGGGCCCCGAGGGCCGGGGAGCTGTTTTTT.

V gene TRBV3-1 (or the pseudogene TRBV3-2) combines with J gene TRBJ2-7; no clear D gene. CDR1 and CDR2 from the germline V gene are LGHDT and YNNKEL (reference sequence). The CDR3 runs 14 residues. With 2 bases removed from V and 3 bases from J, the gap between germline ends came to 11 bases. The CDR3 nucleotides are TGTGCCAGCAGCCAATCGCTCGCCAGCTACGAGCAGTACTTC. It encodes CASSQSLASYEQYF.

This clone turned up a few times. The J gene is TRBJ2-1, the V gene TRBV5-1; a weak D match, TRBD2 (5 bases). The CDR3 totals 16 residues. Germline lookup yields CDR1 SGHRS and CDR2 YFSETQ. Trimming shortened V by 2 bases and J by 4 bases, and 16 bases separated the two germline ends. CDR3 sequence reads: CASSFRTALDYNEQFF. CDR3 bases: TGCGCCAGCAGCTTCCGGACTGCTCTCGATTACAATGAGCAGTTCTTC.

V usage is TRBV7-9 and J usage is TRBJ2-7; 11 bases match TRBD2. Germline assignment: CDR1 SEHNR and CDR2 FQNEAQ (reference sequence). V lost 4 bases to trimming and J lost 4 bases; unmatched junction nucleotides: 6. CDR3 size: 15 residues. CDR3 residues: CASSSTSGSEYEQYF. The DNA for the CDR3 is TGTGCCAGCAGCTCAACTAGCGGGAGTGAGTACGAGCAGTACTTC.

The chain joins TRBV2 to TRBJ1-2; D ambiguous. The CDR3 length is 15 residues. Between the trimmed V and J ends, which lost 6 bases and 5 bases, there was a span of 19 bases. CDR1 SNHLY and CDR2 FYNNEI come from the germline V gene. CDR3 sequence (DNA): TGTGCCAGCAGGGAAAATGGAGCGGGAAATTATGGCTACACCTTC. This sequence encodes CASRENGAGNYGYTF.

The chain joins TRBV15 to TRBJ1-2; D remains unclear. Trimming pared 2 bases from V and 8 bases from J, leaving 24 bases between. Germline V CDR1 and CDR2: LNHNV, YYDKDF (reference sequence). The CDR3 totals 17 residues. The CDR3 is CATSRPLTPGVRSGYTF. Here the CDR3 DNA reads TGTGCCACCAGCAGACCACTTACTCCGGGAGTTCGGTCGGGCTACACCTTC.

The chain uses TRBV2 and TRBJ2-7, with D maybe TRBD1 (5 bases). Germline-derived CDR1 and CDR2 are SNHLY and FYNNEI. V was clipped by 8 bases and J by 6 bases, with 23 bases between them. The CDR3 is 15 residues long. CDR3 sequence (DNA): TGTGCCAGCCACCGAACAAATTTCAGGGAAGCCGAGCAGTACTTC. This codes for CASHRTNFREAEQYF.